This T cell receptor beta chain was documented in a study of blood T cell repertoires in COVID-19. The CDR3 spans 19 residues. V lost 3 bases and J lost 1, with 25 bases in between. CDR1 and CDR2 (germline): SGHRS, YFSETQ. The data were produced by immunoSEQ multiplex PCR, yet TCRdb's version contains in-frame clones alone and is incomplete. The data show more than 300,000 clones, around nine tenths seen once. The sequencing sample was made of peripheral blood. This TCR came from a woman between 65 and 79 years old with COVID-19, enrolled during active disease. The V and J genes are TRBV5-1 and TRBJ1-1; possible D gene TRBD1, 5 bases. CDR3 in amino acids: CASSSPHWEGSKGNTEAFF. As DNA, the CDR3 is TGCGCCAGCAGCTCTCCTCATTGGGAGGGGAGTAAGGGGAACACTGAAGCTTTCTTT.